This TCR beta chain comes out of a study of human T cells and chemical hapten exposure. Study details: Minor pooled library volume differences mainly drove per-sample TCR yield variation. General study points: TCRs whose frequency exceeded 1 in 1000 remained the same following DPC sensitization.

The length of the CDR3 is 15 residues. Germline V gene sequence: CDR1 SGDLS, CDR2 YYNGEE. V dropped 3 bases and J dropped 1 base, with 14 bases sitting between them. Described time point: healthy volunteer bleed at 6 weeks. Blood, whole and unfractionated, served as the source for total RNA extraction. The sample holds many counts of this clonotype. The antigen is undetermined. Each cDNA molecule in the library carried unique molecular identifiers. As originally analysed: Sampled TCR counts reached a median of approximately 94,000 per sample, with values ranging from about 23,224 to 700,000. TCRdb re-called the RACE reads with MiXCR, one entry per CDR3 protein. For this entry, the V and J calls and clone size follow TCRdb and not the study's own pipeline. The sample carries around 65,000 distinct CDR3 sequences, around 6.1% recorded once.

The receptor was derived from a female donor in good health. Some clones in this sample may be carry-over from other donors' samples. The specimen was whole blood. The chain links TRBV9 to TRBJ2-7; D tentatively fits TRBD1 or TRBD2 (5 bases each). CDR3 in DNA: TGTGCCAGCAGCGGCTCCGGGACGGCGTCCTACGAGCAGTACTTC. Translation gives CASSGSGTASYEQYF.